This entry lists 26 T cell receptor beta chains sequenced from one sample in a study of blood T cell repertoires in COVID-19. This table comes from immunoSEQ multiplex PCR, and its TCRdb copy is limited to in-frame clones, with some not included. The table includes about 97,000 clones, more than 70% detected once. The sample comprised peripheral blood. The receptors stem from a woman between 25 and 40 years old with acute or convalescent COVID-19.

The chain joins TRBV28 to TRBJ1-6; D not certain. V lost 2 bases and J 15 bases, leaving 11 bases between the germline ends. This CDR3 has 12 amino acids. Germline lookup yields CDR1 MDHEN and CDR2 SYDVKM. The CDR3 sequence: CASSLEQSNLHF. CDR3 coding DNA: TGTGCCAGCAGTTTAGAACAGTCTAACCTCCACTTT.

This chain links TRBV10-3 with TRBJ2-2; D might be TRBD1 (6 bases). This CDR3 region has 14 residues. Between the trimmed V and J ends, which lost 8 bases and 1 base, there was a span of 11 bases. CDR1 and CDR2 (germline): ENHRY, SYGVKD. The CDR3 sequence is CAIPTGRNTGELFF. CDR3 sequence (DNA): TGTGCCATCCCCACAGGGCGGAACACCGGGGAGCTGTTTTTT.

This chain connects TRBV5-1 to TRBJ2-3; TRBD1 aligns across 10 bases. This CDR3 contains 15 residues. With V trimmed by 4 bases and J by 3 bases, 5 bases remained unmatched. CDR1 and CDR2 from the germline V gene are SGHRS and YFSETQ. CDR3: CASSKGQGYTDTQYF. The CDR3 DNA sequence: TGCGCCAGCAGCAAGGGACAGGGGTATACAGATACGCAGTATTTT.

This clone was detected only once. The chain joins TRBV28 to TRBJ1-4, with unresolved D. The CDR3 length is 14 residues. V lost 8 bases to trimming and J lost 7 bases, with 17 bases between them. Germline-derived CDR1 and CDR2 are MDHEN and SYDVKM. The CDR3 DNA reads TGTGCCAGCGGATCACAGAGGACTGTTGAAAAACTGTTTTTT. Protein: CASGSQRTVEKLFF.

The chain links TRBV18 to TRBJ1-4; D gene unclear. The V gene's germline CDR1 is KGHSH and CDR2 LQKENI. V lost 3 bases and J 8 bases, leaving 16 bases between the germline ends. The CDR3 consists of 15 residues. The CDR3 spells CASSPLPGGTEKLFF. The CDR3 nucleotides read TGTGCCAGCTCACCCCTACCTGGAGGCACCGAAAAACTGTTTTTT. Combining the CDR3 with reference TRBV18 and TRBJ1-4 gives the whole variable domain NAGVMQNPRHLVRRRGQEARLRCSPMKGHSHVYWYRQLPEEGLKFMVYLQKENIIDESGMPKERFSAEFPKEGPSILRIQQVVRGDSAAYFCASSPLPGGTEKLFFGSGTQLSVL.

V usage is TRBV5-4 and J usage is TRBJ2-2; 9 positions agree with TRBD1. Germline CDR1 is SGHNT and CDR2 is YYREEE (reference sequence). The junction had 4 bases not matched to a gene; V was cut back by 3 bases and J by 4 bases. CDR3 length equals 15 residues. CDR3 coding DNA: TGTGCCAGCAGCTCACAGGGGGCCTTCACCGGGGAGCTGTTTTTT. It encodes CASSSQGAFTGELFF.

CDR3 sequence: CASRPPFSGDYGYTF. The CDR3 DNA reads TGTGCCAGCAGACCCCCGTTCTCAGGGGACTATGGCTACACCTTC. This chain joins TRBV6-5 and TRBJ1-2, with D possibly TRBD1 on 6 matching bases. Germline CDR1 reads MNHEY; CDR2 reads SVGAGI. The germline V and J ends were trimmed by 6 bases and 3 bases, with 17 bases remaining between them. The CDR3 contains 15 residues.

V is TRBV5-1 and J is TRBJ1-4, with 9 bases that match TRBD1. CDR3 length: 16 amino acids. The germline gives CDR1 SGHRS, CDR2 YFSETQ. J was trimmed by 0 bases and V by 5 bases; bases with no gene match: 5. The chain's CDR3 is CASSSTGGATNEKLFF. The CDR3, as DNA: TGCGCCAGCAGTTCGACAGGGGGGGCAACTAATGAAAAACTGTTTTTT.

In this sample, this clone turned up once. For the CDR3, the DNA is TGCAGTGCTAGGGGGGACAGAGAAGCTTTCTTT. Its protein product is CSARGDREAFF. This rearrangement joins TRBV20-1 to TRBJ1-1; 7 positions match TRBD1. The CDR3 extends over 11 amino acids. V lost 3 bases to trimming and J lost 8 bases; unmatched junction nucleotides: 3. The germline V gene has CDR1 DFQATT and CDR2 SNEGSKA (reference sequence).

A single count supports this clone. This chain connects TRBV5-1 to TRBJ2-7; D might be TRBD1 (5 bases). Germline V gene sequence: CDR1 SGHRS, CDR2 YFSETQ. The CDR3 has 14 amino acids. The V and J ends lost 3 bases and 3 bases respectively, with 13 bases between them. The DNA for the CDR3 is TGCGCCAGCAGCTCGTACCAGGGCGGCTACGAGCAGTACTTC. Translated, it gives CASSSYQGGYEQYF.

V usage is TRBV15 and J usage is TRBJ1-4, with D maybe TRBD1 (6 bases). Germline-derived CDR1 and CDR2 are LNHNV and YYDKDF (reference sequence). V was clipped by 5 bases and J by 7 bases, with 14 bases between them. The CDR3 loop spans 14 amino acids. The CDR3 DNA reads TGTGCCACCAGCCAGACAGGCAGAGGTGAAAAACTGTTTTTT. Encoded protein: CATSQTGRGEKLFF.

This clone was detected only a few times. V usage is TRBV29-1 and J usage is TRBJ2-7; D might be TRBD1 (6 bases). Per the germline V gene, CDR1 is SQVTM and CDR2 is ANQGSEA. The V end was cut by 6 bases, the J end by 5 bases, with 17 bases between. The CDR3 loop spans 13 amino acids. The CDR3 reads CSVVPGAVNEQYF. In nucleotides, the CDR3 is TGCAGCGTGGTACCAGGGGCGGTCAACGAGCAGTACTTC.

The V and J genes are TRBV6-5 and TRBJ1-1; D is undetermined. Trimming took off 11 bases at V and 4 bases at J, with 11 bases between the two ends. There are 11 residues in the CDR3. The V gene's germline CDR1 is MNHEY and CDR2 SVGAGI. The CDR3 DNA sequence: TGTGCCGGGAGCCGTGGCACTGAAGCTTTCTTT. As protein: CAGSRGTEAFF.

The V gene is TRBV12-5, the J gene TRBJ1-5, with 8 bases identical to TRBD1. V shed 7 bases, J shed 0 bases, and the junction held 5 bases outside the gene matches. Germline V lookup: CDR1 LGHNT, CDR2 FRNRAP. The CDR3 contains 15 residues. CDR3 amino acids: CASAQTGDSNQPQHF. The DNA for the CDR3 is TGTGCTAGTGCCCAGACAGGGGATAGCAATCAGCCCCAGCATTTT.

The gene calls are TRBV9 and TRBJ1-1; D gene unclear. The CDR3 contains 13 residues. V was clipped by 7 bases and J by 2 bases, with 12 bases between them. CDR1 is SGDLS, CDR2 YYNGEE, per germline. For the CDR3, the DNA is TGTGCCAGCGGACTGGGGTTAAACACTGAAGCTTTCTTT. Protein: CASGLGLNTEAFF.

This clone was observed once. The chain combines TRBV5-1 with TRBJ2-7; D ambiguous. CDR1 is SGHRS and CDR2 is YFSETQ in the germline V gene. Trimming took off 2 bases at V and 0 bases at J, with 21 bases between the two ends. The CDR3 has 18 residues. CDR3 region: CASSFGPADTRISYEQYF. For the CDR3, the DNA is TGCGCCAGCAGCTTTGGTCCAGCCGACACCCGAATCTCCTACGAGCAGTACTTC.

The chain links TRBV4-1 to TRBJ1-2; weak D call: TRBD1 (6 bases). The CDR3 has 15 amino acids. From germline, CDR1 is MGHRA and CDR2 YSYEKL. The V gene lost 1 base and the J gene lost 3 bases, with 12 bases spanning the gap. The CDR3 sequence: CASSQGKGVDYGYTF. DNA for the CDR3: TGCGCCAGCAGCCAAGGCAAGGGGGTCGACTATGGCTACACCTTC.

The chain uses TRBV13 and TRBJ1-2; the match to TRBD1 covers 7 bases. J gave up 4 bases and V 0 bases, and 17 bases lay outside the gene matches. The CDR3 loop spans 19 amino acids. Germline V gene sequence: CDR1 PRHDT, CDR2 FYEKMQ (reference sequence). In nucleotides, the CDR3 is TGTGCCAGCAGCTTAGGCAGGGGAACAGGGGAAGCTTCTGGCTATGGCTACACCTTC. Its protein is CASSLGRGTGEASGYGYTF.

The V gene is TRBV7-9, the J gene TRBJ2-3, with D uncertain. The CDR3 consists of 17 residues. Germline CDR1 is SEHNR and CDR2 is FQNEAQ (reference sequence). Trimming left V 3 bases short and J 4 bases short, with 20 bases between. Here the CDR3 DNA reads TGTGCCAGCAGCTTCCAAAAATTGGGCCTCCCCCCAGATACGCAGTATTTT. Translation gives CASSFQKLGLPPDTQYF. Complete variable domain (other parts from reference TRBV7-9 and TRBJ2-3): DTGVSQNPRHKITKRGQNVTFRCDPISEHNRLYWYRQTLGQGPEFLTYFQNEAQLEKSRLLSDRFSAERPKGSFSTLEIQRTEQGDSAMYLCASSFQKLGLPPDTQYFGPGTRLTVL.

The rearrangement joins TRBV7-9 to TRBJ1-6; D gene ambiguous. Germline assignment: CDR1 SEHNR and CDR2 FQNEAQ (reference sequence). V lost 3 bases and J lost 6, with 9 bases in between. The CDR3 runs 14 residues. CDR3 DNA: TGTGCCAGCAGCTTGGTTGGCAGTAATTCACCCCTCCACTTT. Encoded protein: CASSLVGSNSPLHF.

The CDR3 region has the DNA TGTGCCAGCAGCTTCGCGGGCGACACTGAAGCTTTCTTT. Translation gives CASSFAGDTEAFF. V usage is TRBV11-2 and J usage is TRBJ1-1; D is unclear. The CDR3 runs to 13 residues. Trimming took 3 bases from V and 3 from J, leaving 8 bases between them. CDR1 is SGHAT and CDR2 is FQNNGV in the germline V gene.

V gene TRBV28 combines with J gene TRBJ2-1; D is possibly TRBD2 (7 bases). The CDR3 has 13 residues. Germline lookup yields CDR1 MDHEN and CDR2 SYDVKM. The V gene lost 3 bases and the J gene lost 12 bases, with 15 bases spanning the gap. CDR3 sequence reads: CASSFEAGAGQFF. DNA of the CDR3: TGTGCCAGCAGTTTCGAGGCGGGGGCTGGGCAGTTCTTC.

The rearrangement links TRBV6-6 to TRBJ1-5; tentatively, D is TRBD1 (5 bases). The CDR3 totals 17 residues. Germline V gene sequence: CDR1 MNHNY, CDR2 SVGAGI (reference sequence). Trimming removed 5 bases from V and 2 bases from J, with 19 bases in between. CDR3 sequence reads: CASSPGTPRWGNQPQHF. CDR3 sequence (DNA): TGTGCCAGCAGTCCCGGGACTCCCCGATGGGGCAATCAGCCCCAGCATTTT.

The chain uses TRBV5-1 and TRBJ2-2; 13 bases line up with TRBD2. V shed 0 bases and J 4 bases; nucleotides not matched to a gene: 9. The CDR3 length is 19 residues. CDR1 SGHRS and CDR2 YFSETQ come from the germline V gene. Written as DNA, the CDR3 is TGCGCCAGCAGCTTGGGAAGACTAGCGGGGGGCGGAGGCACCGGGGAGCTGTTTTTT. Amino acid sequence: CASSLGRLAGGGGTGELFF.

This clone showed up just once. This chain connects TRBV29-1 to TRBJ2-3, with TRBD2 matching 7 bases. V lost 4 bases and J lost 3; bases outside the gene matches: 7. Germline V gene data show CDR1 as SQVTM and CDR2 as ANQGSEA. The CDR3 is 14 amino acids. The CDR3 DNA reads TGCAGCGTTGGGCTATGGGGGGGAACAGATACGCAGTATTTT. Translated: CSVGLWGGTDTQYF.

This sequence joins TRBV2 and TRBJ1-5; possibly TRBD1 for D (6 bases). V lost 6 bases to trimming and J lost 3 bases, with 18 bases between them. The germline CDR1 and CDR2 sequences are SNHLY and FYNNEI. This CDR3 spans 16 amino acids. CDR3 sequence: CASRSGTRQVNQPQHF. The CDR3 DNA follows: TGTGCCAGCAGAAGCGGAACTAGACAGGTCAATCAGCCCCAGCATTTT.